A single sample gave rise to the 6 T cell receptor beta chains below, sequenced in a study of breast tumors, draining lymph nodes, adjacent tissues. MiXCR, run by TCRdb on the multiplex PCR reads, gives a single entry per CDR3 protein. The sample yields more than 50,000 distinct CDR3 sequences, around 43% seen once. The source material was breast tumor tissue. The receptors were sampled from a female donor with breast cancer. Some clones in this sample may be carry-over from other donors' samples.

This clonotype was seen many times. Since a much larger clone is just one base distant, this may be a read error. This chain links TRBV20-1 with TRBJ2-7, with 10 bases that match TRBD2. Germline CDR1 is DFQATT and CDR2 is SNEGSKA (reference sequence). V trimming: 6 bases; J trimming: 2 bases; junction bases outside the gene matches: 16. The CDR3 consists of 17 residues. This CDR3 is CSARVASGGPRTYEQYF. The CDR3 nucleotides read TGCAGTGCCCGAGTGGCTAGCGGGGGCCCCCGCACCTACGAGCAGTACTTC.

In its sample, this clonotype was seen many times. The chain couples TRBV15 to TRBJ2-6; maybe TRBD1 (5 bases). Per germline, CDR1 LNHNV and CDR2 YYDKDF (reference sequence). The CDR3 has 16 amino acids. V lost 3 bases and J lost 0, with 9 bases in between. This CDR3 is CATSRDISSGANVLTF. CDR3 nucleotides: TGTGCCACCAGCAGGGACATTTCCTCTGGGGCCAACGTCCTGACTTTC.

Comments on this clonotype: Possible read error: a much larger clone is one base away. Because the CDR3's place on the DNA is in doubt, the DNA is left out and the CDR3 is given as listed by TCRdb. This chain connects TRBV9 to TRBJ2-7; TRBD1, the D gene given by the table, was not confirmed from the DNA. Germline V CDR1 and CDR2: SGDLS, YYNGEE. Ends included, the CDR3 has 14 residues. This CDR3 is CASSVAPGIYERSF.

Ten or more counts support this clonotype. The CDR3 sequence is CASRESATNEKLFF. As DNA, the CDR3 is TGTGCCAGCCGGGAGTCTGCAACTAATGAAAAACTGTTTTTT. This chain uses TRBV6-1 with TRBJ1-4; D is undetermined. The CDR3 consists of 14 residues. Germline CDR1 MNHNS, CDR2 SASEGT. V lost 8 bases, J lost 0 bases, and 10 bases lay in between.

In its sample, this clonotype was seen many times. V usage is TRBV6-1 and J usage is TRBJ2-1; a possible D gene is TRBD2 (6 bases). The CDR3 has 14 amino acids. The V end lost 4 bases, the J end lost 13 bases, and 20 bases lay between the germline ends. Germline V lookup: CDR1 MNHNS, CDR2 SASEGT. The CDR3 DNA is TGTGCCAGCAGTGGCCGGGACTCCCCGATTTCACAGTTCTTC. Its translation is CASSGRDSPISQFF.

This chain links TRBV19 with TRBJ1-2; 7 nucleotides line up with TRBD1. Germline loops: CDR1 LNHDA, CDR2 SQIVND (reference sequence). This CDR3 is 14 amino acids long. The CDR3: CAQIEGQPNYGYTF. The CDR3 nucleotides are TGTGCACAGATAGAGGGACAGCCTAACTATGGCTACACCTTC.